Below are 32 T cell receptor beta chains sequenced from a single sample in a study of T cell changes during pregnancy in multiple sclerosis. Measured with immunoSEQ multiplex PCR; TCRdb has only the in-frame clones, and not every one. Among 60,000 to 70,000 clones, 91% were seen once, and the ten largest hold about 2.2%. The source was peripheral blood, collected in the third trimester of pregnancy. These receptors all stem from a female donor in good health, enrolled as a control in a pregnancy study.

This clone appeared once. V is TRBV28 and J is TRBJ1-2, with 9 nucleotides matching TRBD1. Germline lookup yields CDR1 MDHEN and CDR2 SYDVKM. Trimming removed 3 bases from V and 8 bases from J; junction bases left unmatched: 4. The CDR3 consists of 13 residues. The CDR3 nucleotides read TGTGCCAGCAGTTTTCACAGGGGGCTCGGCTACACCTTC. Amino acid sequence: CASSFHRGLGYTF.

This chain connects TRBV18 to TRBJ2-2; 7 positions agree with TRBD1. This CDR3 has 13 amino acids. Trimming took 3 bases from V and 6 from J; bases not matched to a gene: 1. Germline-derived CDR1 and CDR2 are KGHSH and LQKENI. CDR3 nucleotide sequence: TGTGCCAGCTCACCCCAGGGGGCCGGGGAGCTGTTTTTT. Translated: CASSPQGAGELFF.

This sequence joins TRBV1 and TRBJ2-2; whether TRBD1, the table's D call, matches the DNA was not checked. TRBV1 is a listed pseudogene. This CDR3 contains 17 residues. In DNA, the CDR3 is TGCACCAGCAGCCATCCCACAGGAGACCCCGACACCGGGGAGCTGTTTTTT. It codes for CTSSHPTGDPDTGELFF.

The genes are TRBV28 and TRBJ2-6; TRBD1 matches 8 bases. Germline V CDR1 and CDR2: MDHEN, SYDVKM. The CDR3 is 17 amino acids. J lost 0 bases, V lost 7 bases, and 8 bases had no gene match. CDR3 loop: CASKITGGISGANVLTF. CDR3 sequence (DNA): TGTGCCAGCAAGATTACAGGGGGGATCTCTGGGGCCAACGTCCTGACTTTC.

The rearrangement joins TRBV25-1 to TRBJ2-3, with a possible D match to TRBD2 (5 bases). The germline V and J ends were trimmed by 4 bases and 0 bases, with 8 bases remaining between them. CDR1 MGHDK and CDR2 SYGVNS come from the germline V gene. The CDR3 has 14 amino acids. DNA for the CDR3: TGTGCCAGCAGTGCGGCGGGTAGCACAGATACGCAGTATTTT. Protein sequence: CASSAAGSTDTQYF.

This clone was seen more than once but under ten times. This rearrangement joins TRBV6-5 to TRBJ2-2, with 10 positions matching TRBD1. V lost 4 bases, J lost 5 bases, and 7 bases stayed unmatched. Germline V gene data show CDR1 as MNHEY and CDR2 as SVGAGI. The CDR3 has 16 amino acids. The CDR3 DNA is TGTGCCAGCAGTTCAAGACAGGGGGCTTGGACCGGGGAGCTGTTTTTT. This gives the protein CASSSRQGAWTGELFF.

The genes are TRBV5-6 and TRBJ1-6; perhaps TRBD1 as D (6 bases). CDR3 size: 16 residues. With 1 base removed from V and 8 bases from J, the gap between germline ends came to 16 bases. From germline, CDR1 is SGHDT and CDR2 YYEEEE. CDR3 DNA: TGTGCCAGCAGCTTGCTGTTACAGGGTTTGCATTCACCCCTCCACTTT. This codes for CASSLLLQGLHSPLHF.

CDR3 nucleotides: TGTGCCAGCAGCCTGCGGGTTAACTCCTACAATGAGCAGTTCTTC. It specifies CASSLRVNSYNEQFF. V usage is TRBV28 and J usage is TRBJ2-1; a weak D match, TRBD2 (5 bases). This CDR3 is built from 15 residues. V was clipped by 6 bases and J by 0 bases, with 12 bases between them. Germline CDR1 MDHEN, CDR2 SYDVKM.

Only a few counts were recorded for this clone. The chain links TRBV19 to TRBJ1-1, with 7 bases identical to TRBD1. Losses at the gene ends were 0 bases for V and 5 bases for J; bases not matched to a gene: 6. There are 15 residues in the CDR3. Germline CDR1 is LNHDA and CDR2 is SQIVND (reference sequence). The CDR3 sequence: CASSIEGRGRTEAFF. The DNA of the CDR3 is TGTGCCAGTAGTATAGAGGGCAGGGGGAGGACTGAAGCTTTCTTT. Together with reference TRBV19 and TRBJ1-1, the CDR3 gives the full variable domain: DGGITQSPKYLFRKEGQNVTLSCEQNLNHDAMYWYRQDPGQGLRLIYYSQIVNDFQKGDIAEGYSVSREKKESFPLTVTSAQKNPTAFYLCASSIEGRGRTEAFFGQGTRLTVV.

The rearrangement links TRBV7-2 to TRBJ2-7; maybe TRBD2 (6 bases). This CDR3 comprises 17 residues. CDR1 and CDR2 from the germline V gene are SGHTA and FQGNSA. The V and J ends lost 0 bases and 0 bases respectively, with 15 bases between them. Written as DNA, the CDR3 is TGTGCCAGCAGCTTAGCGGTGGGCGGGATTCTCTCCTACGAGCAGTACTTC. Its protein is CASSLAVGGILSYEQYF. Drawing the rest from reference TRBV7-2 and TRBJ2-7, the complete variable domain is GAGVSQSPSNKVTEKGKDVELRCDPISGHTALYWYRQSLGQGLEFLIYFQGNSAPDKSGLPSDRFSAERTGGSVSTLTIQRTQQEDSAVYLCASSLAVGGILSYEQYFGPGTRLTVT.

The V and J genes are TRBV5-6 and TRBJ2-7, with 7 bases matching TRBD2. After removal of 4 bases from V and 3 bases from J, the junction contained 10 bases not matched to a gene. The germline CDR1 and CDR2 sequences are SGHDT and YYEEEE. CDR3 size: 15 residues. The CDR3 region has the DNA TGTGCCAGCAGCGGGGGGGGGAGCGGGAACTACGAGCAGTACTTC. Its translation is CASSGGGSGNYEQYF. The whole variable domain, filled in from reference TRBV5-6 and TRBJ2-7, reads DAGVTQSPTHLIKTRGQQVTLRCSPKSGHDTVSWYQQALGQGPQFIFQYYEEEERQRGNFPDRFSGHQFPNYSSELNVNALLLGDSALYLCASSGGGSGNYEQYFGPGTRLTVT.

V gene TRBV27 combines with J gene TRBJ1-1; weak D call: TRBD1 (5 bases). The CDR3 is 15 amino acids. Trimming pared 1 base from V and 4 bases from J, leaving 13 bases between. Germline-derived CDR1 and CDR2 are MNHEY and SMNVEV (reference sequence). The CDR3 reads CASSLWGDRGTEAFF. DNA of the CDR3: TGTGCCAGCAGTTTATGGGGGGATCGGGGCACTGAAGCTTTCTTT.

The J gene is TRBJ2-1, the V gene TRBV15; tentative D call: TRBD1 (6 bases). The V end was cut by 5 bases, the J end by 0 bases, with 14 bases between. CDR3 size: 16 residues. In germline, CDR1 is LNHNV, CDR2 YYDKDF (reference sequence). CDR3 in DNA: TGTGCCACCAGCGGACTGGACAGAAGCTCCTACAATGAGCAGTTCTTC. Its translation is CATSGLDRSSYNEQFF.

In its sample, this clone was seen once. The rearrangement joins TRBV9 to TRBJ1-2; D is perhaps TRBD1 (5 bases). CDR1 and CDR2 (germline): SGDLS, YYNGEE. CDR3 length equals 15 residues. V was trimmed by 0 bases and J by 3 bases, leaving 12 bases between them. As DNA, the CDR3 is TGTGCCAGCAGCGTAGCTCTAACAGGAGACTATGGCTACACCTTC. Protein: CASSVALTGDYGYTF.

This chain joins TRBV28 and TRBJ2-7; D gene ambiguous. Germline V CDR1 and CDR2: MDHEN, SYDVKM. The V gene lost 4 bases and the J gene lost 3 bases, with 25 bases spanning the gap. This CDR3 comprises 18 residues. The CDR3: CASSSPTRGSRKNYEQYF. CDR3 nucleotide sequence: TGTGCCAGCAGTTCCCCCACCCGAGGCAGCCGAAAAAACTACGAGCAGTACTTC. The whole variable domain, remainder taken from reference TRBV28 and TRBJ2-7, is DVKVTQSSRYLVKRTGEKVFLECVQDMDHENMFWYRQDPGLGLRLIYFSYDVKMKEKGDIPEGYSVSREKKERFSLILESASTNQTSMYLCASSSPTRGSRKNYEQYFGPGTRLTVT.

For the CDR3, the DNA is TGTGCCAGCAGACAGGTCTACAATGAGCAGTTCTTC. Amino acids: CASRQVYNEQFF. The chain is built from TRBV5-5 and TRBJ2-1; D is possibly TRBD1 (5 bases). CDR1 is SGHKS and CDR2 is YYEKEE in the germline V gene (reference sequence). The length of the CDR3 is 12 residues. V gave up 5 bases and J gave up 3 bases, with 6 bases separating them.

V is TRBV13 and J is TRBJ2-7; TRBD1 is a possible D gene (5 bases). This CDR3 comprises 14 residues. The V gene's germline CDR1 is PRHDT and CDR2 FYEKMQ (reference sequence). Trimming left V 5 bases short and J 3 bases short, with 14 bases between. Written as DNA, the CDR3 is TGTGCCAGCAGCCCTGTAGGGGCCAACTACGAGCAGTACTTC. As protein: CASSPVGANYEQYF. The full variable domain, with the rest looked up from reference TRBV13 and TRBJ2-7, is AAGVIQSPRHLIKEKRETATLKCYPIPRHDTVYWYQQGPGQDPQFLISFYEKMQSDKGSIPDRFSAQQFSDYHSELNMSSLELGDSALYFCASSPVGANYEQYFGPGTRLTVT.

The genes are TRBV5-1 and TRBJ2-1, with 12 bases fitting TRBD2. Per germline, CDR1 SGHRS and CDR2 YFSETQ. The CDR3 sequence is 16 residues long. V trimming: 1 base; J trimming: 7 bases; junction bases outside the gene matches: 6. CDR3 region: CASSLSSGRAGNEQFF. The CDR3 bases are TGCGCCAGCAGCTTGTCTAGCGGGAGGGCCGGGAATGAGCAGTTCTTC. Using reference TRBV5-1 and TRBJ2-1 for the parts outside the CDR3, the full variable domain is KAGVTQTPRYLIKTRGQQVTLSCSPISGHRSVSWYQQTPGQGLQFLFEYFSETQRNKGNFPGRFSGRQFSNSRSEMNVSTLELGDSALYLCASSLSSGRAGNEQFFGPGTRLTVL.

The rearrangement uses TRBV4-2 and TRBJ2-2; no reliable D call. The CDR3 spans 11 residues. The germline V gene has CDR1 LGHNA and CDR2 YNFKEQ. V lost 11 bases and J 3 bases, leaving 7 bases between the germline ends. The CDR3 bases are TGTGCCTCCAGCGACACCGGGGAGCTGTTTTTT. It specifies CASSDTGELFF.

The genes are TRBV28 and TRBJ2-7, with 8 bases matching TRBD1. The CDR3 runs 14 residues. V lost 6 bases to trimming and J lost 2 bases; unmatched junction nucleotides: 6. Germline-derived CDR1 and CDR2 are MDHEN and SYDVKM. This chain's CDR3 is CASRRGTGAYEQYF. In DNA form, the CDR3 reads TGTGCCAGCAGGAGGGGGACAGGAGCCTACGAGCAGTACTTC.

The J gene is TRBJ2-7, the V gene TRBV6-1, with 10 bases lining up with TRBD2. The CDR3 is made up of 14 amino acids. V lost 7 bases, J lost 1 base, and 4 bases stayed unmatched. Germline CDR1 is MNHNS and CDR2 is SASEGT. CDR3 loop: CASTGTSVSYEQYF. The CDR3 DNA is TGTGCCAGCACCGGGACTAGCGTTTCCTACGAGCAGTACTTC.

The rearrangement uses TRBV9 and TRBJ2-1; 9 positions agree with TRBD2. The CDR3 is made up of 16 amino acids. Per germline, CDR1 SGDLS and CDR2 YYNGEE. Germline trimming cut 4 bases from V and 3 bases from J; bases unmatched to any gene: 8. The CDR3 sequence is CASSPRLAESYNEQFF. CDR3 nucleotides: TGTGCCAGCAGCCCCCGACTAGCGGAGAGCTACAATGAGCAGTTCTTC.

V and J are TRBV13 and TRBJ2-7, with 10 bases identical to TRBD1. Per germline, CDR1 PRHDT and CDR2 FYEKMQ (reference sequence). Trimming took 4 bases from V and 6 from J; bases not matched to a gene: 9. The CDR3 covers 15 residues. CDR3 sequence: CASSSPGTGEVEQYF. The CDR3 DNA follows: TGTGCCAGCAGCTCCCCCGGGACAGGGGAGGTCGAGCAGTACTTC.

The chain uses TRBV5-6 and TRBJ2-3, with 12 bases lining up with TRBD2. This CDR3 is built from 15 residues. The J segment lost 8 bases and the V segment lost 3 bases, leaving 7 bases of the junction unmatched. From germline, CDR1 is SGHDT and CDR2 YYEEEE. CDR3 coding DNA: TGTGCCAGCAGCTCCCTAGCGGGGGGGCCTACTACGCAGTATTTT. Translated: CASSSLAGGPTTQYF.

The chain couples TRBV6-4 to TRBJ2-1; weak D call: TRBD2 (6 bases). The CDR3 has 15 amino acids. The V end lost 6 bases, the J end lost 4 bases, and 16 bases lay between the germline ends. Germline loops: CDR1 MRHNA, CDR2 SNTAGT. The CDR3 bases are TGTGCCAGCAGCCTCCTCGGGGGTTTTTACAATGAGCAGTTCTTC. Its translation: CASSLLGGFYNEQFF.

CDR3 DNA: TGTGCCAGCAGCTTAGTGGCGGGTAACTATGGCTACACCTTC. Translation: CASSLVAGNYGYTF. The V and J genes are TRBV7-2 and TRBJ1-2; D is ambiguous. CDR1 and CDR2 from the germline V gene are SGHTA and FQGNSA. V was trimmed by 1 base and J by 1 base, leaving 7 bases between them. The CDR3 has 14 residues.

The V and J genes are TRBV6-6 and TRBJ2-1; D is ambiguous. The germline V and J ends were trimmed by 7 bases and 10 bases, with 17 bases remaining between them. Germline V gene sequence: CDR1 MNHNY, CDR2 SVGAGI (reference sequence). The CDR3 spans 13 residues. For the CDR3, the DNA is TGTGCCAGCAAATCCTCGCGAAATTGGGAGCAGTTCTTC. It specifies CASKSSRNWEQFF.

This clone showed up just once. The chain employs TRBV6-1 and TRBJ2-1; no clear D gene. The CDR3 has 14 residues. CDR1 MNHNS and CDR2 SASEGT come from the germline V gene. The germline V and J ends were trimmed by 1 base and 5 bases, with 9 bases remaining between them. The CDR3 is CASSEVWHHNEQFF. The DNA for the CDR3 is TGTGCCAGCAGTGAAGTCTGGCATCACAATGAGCAGTTCTTC.

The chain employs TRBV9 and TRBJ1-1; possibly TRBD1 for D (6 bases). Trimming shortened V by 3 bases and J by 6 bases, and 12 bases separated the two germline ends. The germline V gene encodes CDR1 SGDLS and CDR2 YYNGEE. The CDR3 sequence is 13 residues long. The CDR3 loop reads CASSGLTGAEAFF. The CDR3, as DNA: TGTGCCAGCAGCGGTTTGACAGGAGCTGAAGCTTTCTTT.

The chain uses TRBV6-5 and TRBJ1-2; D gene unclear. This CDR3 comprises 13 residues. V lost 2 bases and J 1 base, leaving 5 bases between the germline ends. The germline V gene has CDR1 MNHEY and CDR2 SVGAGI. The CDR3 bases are TGTGCCAGCAGTTACATAGATAACTATGGCTACACCTTC. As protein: CASSYIDNYGYTF.

As DNA, the CDR3 is TGTGCCAGTAGTATTGAGGGACAGGGGGGTAGCAATCAGCCCCAGCATTTT. Translated, it gives CASSIEGQGGSNQPQHF. V gene TRBV19 combines with J gene TRBJ1-5; TRBD1 aligns across 11 bases. The V gene end was trimmed by 3 bases and the J gene end by 0 bases; junction bases not matched to a gene: 4. The CDR3 covers 17 residues. CDR1 is LNHDA, CDR2 SQIVND, per germline (reference sequence). Full variable domain (missing parts from reference TRBV19 and TRBJ1-5): DGGITQSPKYLFRKEGQNVTLSCEQNLNHDAMYWYRQDPGQGLRLIYYSQIVNDFQKGDIAEGYSVSREKKESFPLTVTSAQKNPTAFYLCASSIEGQGGSNQPQHFGDGTRLSIL.

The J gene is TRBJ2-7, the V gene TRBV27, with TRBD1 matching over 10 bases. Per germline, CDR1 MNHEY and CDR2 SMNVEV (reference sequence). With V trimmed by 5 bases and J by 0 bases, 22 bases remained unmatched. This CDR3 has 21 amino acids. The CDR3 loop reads CASSNILRWGQGTQNSYEQYF. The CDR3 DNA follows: TGTGCCAGCAGTAATATCCTGCGCTGGGGACAGGGGACGCAAAACTCCTACGAGCAGTACTTC.